One sample yielded the 32 T cell receptor beta chains listed below, sequenced in a study of OX40 agonist ivuxolimab in advanced cancers. Profiled with immunoSEQ multiplex PCR; TCRdb holds only in-frame clones, not every one. The sample has roughly 70,000 clones, around nine tenths seen once; the top ten hold 2% to 2.5%. The source material was CD4+ or CD8+ T cells sorted from blood, sampled in a trial of the OX40 agonist ivuxolimab. Receptor source: an adult with an advanced solid tumor such as melanoma, head and neck, liver or kidney cancer.

V is TRBV27 and J is TRBJ2-3; 7 positions agree with TRBD2. Trimming cost V 4 bases and J 1 base; bases outside gene matches: 5. Germline CDR1 reads MNHEY; CDR2 reads SMNVEV (reference sequence). This CDR3 region has 15 residues. CDR3 nucleotides: TGTGCCAGCAGTTCCCTCCGGGGGGGCACAGATACGCAGTATTTT. The encoded protein is CASSSLRGGTDTQYF.

The J gene is TRBJ2-7, the V gene TRBV7-2; D gene unclear. Trimming stripped 1 base from V and 2 bases from J, with 9 bases between. The CDR3 is 14 amino acids. Germline-derived CDR1 and CDR2 are SGHTA and FQGNSA. DNA of the CDR3: TGTGCCAGCAGCTTAGACCCTGAAACCTACGAGCAGTACTTC. Translated: CASSLDPETYEQYF.

The rearrangement joins TRBV28 to TRBJ1-2; D uncertain. Germline V gene lookup returns CDR1 MDHEN and CDR2 SYDVKM. The length of the CDR3 is 10 residues. Trimming cost V 8 bases and J 5 bases, with 6 bases left between them. This chain's CDR3 is CASGLYGYTF. The CDR3 DNA reads as TGTGCCAGCGGATTATATGGCTACACCTTC.

The gene calls are TRBV6-5 and TRBJ1-5; 8 bases line up with TRBD1. From germline, CDR1 is MNHEY and CDR2 SVGAGI. CDR3 length equals 15 residues. J gave up 6 bases and V 6 bases, and 10 bases lay outside the gene matches. The CDR3 is CASSPGTGGAQPQHF. Here the CDR3 DNA reads TGTGCCAGCAGCCCCGGGACAGGTGGGGCTCAGCCCCAGCATTTT.

V and J are TRBV5-4 and TRBJ2-5, with 10 bases identical to TRBD2. V lost 4 bases to trimming and J lost 5 bases; unmatched junction nucleotides: 11. Germline lookup yields CDR1 SGHNT and CDR2 YYREEE (reference sequence). The CDR3 has 16 residues. CDR3 sequence: CASSVYSGGAGETQYF. The CDR3 bases are TGTGCCAGCAGCGTATACAGCGGGGGGGCGGGGGAGACCCAGTACTTC.

This chain connects TRBV7-3 to TRBJ2-3, with D possibly being TRBD2 (5 bases). The CDR3 length is 15 residues. V lost 3 bases and J 4 bases, leaving 14 bases between the germline ends. Germline CDR1 is SGHTA and CDR2 is FQGTGA. DNA for the CDR3: TGTGCCAGCAGCTTTCGAGGGAGCTCCGCAGATACGCAGTATTTT. This sequence encodes CASSFRGSSADTQYF.

V and J are TRBV19 and TRBJ1-5, with TRBD1 matching 12 bases. J gave up 3 bases and V 7 bases, and 4 bases lay outside the gene matches. Germline-derived CDR1 and CDR2 are LNHDA and SQIVND (reference sequence). The CDR3 has 15 residues. In DNA, the CDR3 is TGTGCCAGTACCCGGGACAGGGGGCTCAATCAGCCCCAGCATTTT. Translated, it gives CASTRDRGLNQPQHF. Using reference TRBV19 and TRBJ1-5 for the parts outside the CDR3, the full variable domain is DGGITQSPKYLFRKEGQNVTLSCEQNLNHDAMYWYRQDPGQGLRLIYYSQIVNDFQKGDIAEGYSVSREKKESFPLTVTSAQKNPTAFYLCASTRDRGLNQPQHFGDGTRLSIL.

The V gene is TRBV5-1, the J gene TRBJ1-1; no clear D gene. V was pared by 0 bases and J by 4 bases, with 16 bases between. CDR3 length: 16 residues. Germline V CDR1 and CDR2: SGHRS, YFSETQ. The CDR3 DNA reads as TGCGCCAGCAGCTTGGGATCCTCGGGGTTTCGCACTGAAGCTTTCTTT. Translated: CASSLGSSGFRTEAFF.

This clone occurred once. The chain couples TRBV7-9 to TRBJ1-1; 9 positions agree with TRBD1. The V segment lost 5 bases and the J segment 4 bases; nucleotides outside the gene matches: 8. CDR3 length: 15 residues. Germline CDR1 reads SEHNR; CDR2 reads FQNEAQ (reference sequence). CDR3 loop: CASSPVRTGATEAFF. CDR3 nucleotide sequence: TGTGCCAGCAGCCCGGTTCGGACAGGGGCCACTGAAGCTTTCTTT.

This clone was recorded only once. The chain recombines TRBV6-5 with TRBJ2-3; D is unclear. Germline lookup yields CDR1 MNHEY and CDR2 SVGAGI. Trimming took 6 bases from V and 0 from J, leaving 13 bases between them. The CDR3 totals 15 residues. Here the CDR3 reads CASRSESTSTDTQYF. The CDR3 DNA reads as TGTGCCAGCAGGTCGGAAAGTACTAGCACAGATACGCAGTATTTT.

The chain is built from TRBV28 and TRBJ2-7, with D tentatively TRBD1 or TRBD2 (5 bases each). In germline, CDR1 is MDHEN, CDR2 SYDVKM. This CDR3 region has 14 residues. The V gene lost 3 bases and the J gene lost 4 bases, with 13 bases spanning the gap. CDR3 DNA: TGTGCCAGCAGTTTTTTGGGGGAAACGTACGAGCAGTACTTC. Its protein product is CASSFLGETYEQYF.

This rearrangement joins TRBV28 to TRBJ2-3; TRBD1 matches 9 bases. CDR3 length: 16 amino acids. Germline lookup yields CDR1 MDHEN and CDR2 SYDVKM. With 5 bases clipped from V and 2 bases from J, the junction kept 8 bases outside the gene matches. CDR3 amino acids: CASSPSGTGTTDTQYF. CDR3 sequence (DNA): TGTGCCAGCAGTCCATCCGGGACAGGGACCACAGATACGCAGTATTTT.

The gene calls are TRBV28 and TRBJ1-1, with a possible D match to TRBD1 (5 bases). CDR1 and CDR2 from the germline V gene are MDHEN and SYDVKM. The CDR3 spans 13 residues. The V end lost 7 bases, the J end lost 5 bases, and 14 bases lay between the germline ends. In DNA form, the CDR3 reads TGTGCCAGCATGGGGGGTTCGGAGACTGAAGCTTTCTTT. The encoded protein is CASMGGSETEAFF.

CDR3 DNA: TGTGCCAGCAGCTTAAGCGGGGGGGACAATGAGCAGTTCTTC. Protein product: CASSLSGGDNEQFF. The gene calls are TRBV7-7 and TRBJ2-1, with TRBD2 identical over 10 bases. The V segment lost 2 bases and the J segment 5 bases; nucleotides outside the gene matches: 0. This CDR3 is built from 14 residues. The germline gives CDR1 SSHAT, CDR2 FNYEAQ (reference sequence).

CDR3 coding DNA: TGTGCCAGCTGGGCAGCGGGAGTTGAGACCCAGTACTTC. Its protein is CASWAAGVETQYF. This chain connects TRBV2 to TRBJ2-5, with 8 positions matching TRBD2. The trim removed 8 bases at V and 5 bases at J, leaving 7 bases unmatched. The CDR3 is 13 residues long. Germline V lookup: CDR1 SNHLY, CDR2 FYNNEI.

This chain joins TRBV15 and TRBJ1-1; a possible D gene is TRBD1 (6 bases). The CDR3 is 15 residues long. V was clipped by 6 bases and J by 5 bases, with 19 bases between them. The germline gives CDR1 LNHNV, CDR2 YYDKDF (reference sequence). The CDR3 bases are TGTGCCACCAGTCTTCGATCGGGGGCCGGGACTGAAGCTTTCTTT. This sequence encodes CATSLRSGAGTEAFF.

This clone has just one count. The V and J genes are TRBV25-1 and TRBJ2-7; D remains unclear. This CDR3 spans 13 amino acids. Germline CDR1 reads MGHDK; CDR2 reads SYGVNS. V lost 3 bases and J lost 2, with 8 bases in between. The CDR3 DNA is TGTGCCAGCAGTGAGTCCCCAGCCTACGAGCAGTACTTC. Translating it yields CASSESPAYEQYF.

CDR3 bases: TGTGCCAGCAGCTCCCAGGGGGTCACTGAAGCTTTCTTT. Encoded protein: CASSSQGVTEAFF. The chain recombines TRBV7-2 with TRBJ1-1, with 7 bases fitting TRBD1. After removal of 4 bases from V and 4 bases from J, the junction contained 3 bases not matched to a gene. CDR3 length equals 13 residues. Per the germline V gene, CDR1 is SGHTA and CDR2 is FQGNSA. The full variable domain, completed using reference TRBV7-2 and TRBJ1-1, is GAGVSQSPSNKVTEKGKDVELRCDPISGHTALYWYRQSLGQGLEFLIYFQGNSAPDKSGLPSDRFSAERTGGSVSTLTIQRTQQEDSAVYLCASSSQGVTEAFFGQGTRLTVV.

V is TRBV19 and J is TRBJ2-5; a weak D match, TRBD1 (5 bases). Germline V gene data show CDR1 as LNHDA and CDR2 as SQIVND (reference sequence). The CDR3 sequence is 15 residues long. Deletions cut 5 bases from V and 1 base from J, with 14 bases between. DNA for the CDR3: TGTGCCAGTAGTGAGAGACAGCTCCTCCAAGAGACCCAGTACTTC. Translating gives CASSERQLLQETQYF.

V usage is TRBV25-1 and J usage is TRBJ2-4; D is uncertain. Trimming took off 6 bases at V and 1 base at J, with 7 bases between the two ends. The CDR3 runs 13 residues. Germline values: CDR1 MGHDK, CDR2 SYGVNS. The CDR3 DNA follows: TGTGCCAGCAGGCACGGGGCCAAAAACATTCAGTACTTC. Translation gives CASRHGAKNIQYF.

The V gene is TRBV19, the J gene TRBJ2-2, with TRBD2 matching over 9 bases. Trimming removed 5 bases from V and 0 bases from J; junction bases left unmatched: 10. Germline values: CDR1 LNHDA, CDR2 SQIVND (reference sequence). The CDR3 has 18 amino acids. The CDR3 sequence is CASSPSGAGGSNTGELFF. Written as DNA, the CDR3 is TGTGCCAGTAGTCCGTCGGGGGCGGGAGGGTCGAACACCGGGGAGCTGTTTTTT.

The V gene is TRBV12-2, the J gene TRBJ1-6; the D call of TRBD1 is as the table states it, not checked on the DNA. TRBV12-2 is shown as a pseudogene. The CDR3 has 17 amino acids. This CDR3 is CASRPGTGGKNNSPLHF. In DNA form, the CDR3 reads TGTGCAAGTCGCCCAGGGACAGGGGGCAAAAATAATTCACCCCTCCACTTT.

The V gene is TRBV7-4, the J gene TRBJ2-7; D possibly matches TRBD1 or TRBD2 (5 bases each). The CDR3 spans 16 residues. V was trimmed by 2 bases and J by 2 bases, leaving 16 bases between them. Per germline, CDR1 SGHVT and CDR2 SQSDAQ. CDR3 loop: CASSLIPRRGAYEQYF. The CDR3 coding sequence is TGTGCCAGCAGCTTAATCCCCAGAAGAGGGGCCTACGAGCAGTACTTC.

The chain combines TRBV2 with TRBJ2-3; 7 bases match TRBD1. V was pared by 6 bases and J by 0 bases, with 3 bases of the junction left unmatched. Per the germline V gene, CDR1 is SNHLY and CDR2 is FYNNEI. CDR3 length: 14 residues. DNA for the CDR3: TGTGCCAGCAGAGACAGGGCTAGCACAGATACGCAGTATTTT. The encoded protein is CASRDRASTDTQYF.

The chain uses TRBV29-1 and TRBJ1-1; D possibly corresponds to TRBD1 (5 bases). The germline V gene has CDR1 SQVTM and CDR2 ANQGSEA. The V gene lost 6 bases and the J gene lost 1 base, with 18 bases spanning the gap. The CDR3 extends over 15 amino acids. The CDR3 region is CSVVTPVGRNTEAFF. The CDR3, as DNA: TGCAGCGTAGTTACCCCGGTGGGGCGGAACACTGAAGCTTTCTTT.

The V and J genes are TRBV7-3 and TRBJ2-2, with 10 bases fitting TRBD1. There are 14 residues in the CDR3. The germline V gene encodes CDR1 SGHTA and CDR2 FQGTGA. J gave up 6 bases and V 7 bases, and 5 bases lay outside the gene matches. CDR3 protein: CASTPGQGSGELFF. Written as DNA, the CDR3 is TGTGCCAGCACCCCGGGACAGGGGTCCGGGGAGCTGTTTTTT.

The chain has TRBV7-9 and TRBJ1-1; D is uncertain. The germline V gene has CDR1 SEHNR and CDR2 FQNEAQ (reference sequence). The CDR3 runs 11 residues. V shed 7 bases and J shed 0 bases, with 3 bases lying between them. As DNA, the CDR3 is TGTGCCAGCACCTTGAACACTGAAGCTTTCTTT. Translation gives CASTLNTEAFF.

The chain is built from TRBV15 and TRBJ2-1, with D uncertain. Germline-derived CDR1 and CDR2 are LNHNV and YYDKDF (reference sequence). The CDR3 length is 13 residues. Trimming stripped 4 bases from V and 5 bases from J, with 9 bases between. The CDR3 DNA is TGTGCCACCAGCATCCGGGTGGACAATGAGCAGTTCTTC. Encoded protein: CATSIRVDNEQFF.

The chain is built from TRBV4-3 and TRBJ2-1; D may be TRBD2 (6 bases). This CDR3 contains 15 residues. Germline CDR1 reads LGHNA; CDR2 reads YSLEER. V was trimmed by 2 bases and J by 5 bases, leaving 13 bases between them. Written as DNA, the CDR3 is TGCGCCAGCAGCCAACTAGCGCGGCAGAACAATGAGCAGTTCTTC. Its protein is CASSQLARQNNEQFF.

The CDR3, as DNA: TGTGCCAGCTCACCAGGGTCCGGGCTCGGCTACACCTTC. It yields the protein CASSPGSGLGYTF. This chain uses TRBV18 with TRBJ1-2; D gene ambiguous. V gave up 2 bases and J gave up 8 bases, with 12 bases separating them. The CDR3 is 13 amino acids. Looked up from germline, CDR1 is KGHSH and CDR2 is LQKENI.

This clone was recorded only once. The chain joins TRBV11-2 to TRBJ2-7; no definite D call. V was cut by 5 bases and J by 3 bases, with 11 bases left in between. CDR1 and CDR2 (germline): SGHAT, FQNNGV. The CDR3 extends over 13 amino acids. This CDR3 is CASSPSGHYEQYF. The CDR3 nucleotides read TGTGCCAGCAGCCCCTCGGGCCACTACGAGCAGTACTTC.

CDR3 sequence (DNA): TGCGCCAGCAGCTTCGGGCGGACAGTTAACACTGAAGCTTTCTTT. Protein product: CASSFGRTVNTEAFF. This chain joins TRBV5-1 and TRBJ1-1, with D possibly matching TRBD1 (6 bases). Germline lookup yields CDR1 SGHRS and CDR2 YFSETQ. This CDR3 spans 15 amino acids. Trimming cost V 2 bases and J 2 bases, with 13 bases left between them.